The 27 T cell receptor beta chains below come from one sample, sequenced in a study of blood T cells in healthy people across ages. A second PCR, run for roughly 7 to 12 cycles, used a sample-barcoded 5' primer plus a J-beta primer mix. In TCRdb, the 5' RACE reads were re-called with MiXCR into one record per CDR3 protein. The sample contains over 1,500,000 distinct CDR3 sequences, roughly 49% of which appear only once. Input material: blood. Every receptor here comes from a woman in her thirties or forties in good health.

This chain links TRBV5-1 with TRBJ2-3; 13 nucleotides line up with TRBD2. The germline V gene has CDR1 SGHRS and CDR2 YFSETQ. V trimming: 4 bases; J trimming: 2 bases; junction bases outside the gene matches: 10. CDR3 length equals 18 residues. DNA for the CDR3: TGCGCCAGCAGCGCAACTAGCGGGGGGGCCGCGAACACAGATACGCAGTATTTT. This sequence encodes CASSATSGGAANTDTQYF.

This chain connects TRBV6-2 or TRBV6-3 to TRBJ2-1; TRBD2 agrees at 7 bases. There are 13 residues in the CDR3. Germline V gene lookup returns CDR1 MNHEY and CDR2 SVGEGT. The junction had 7 bases not matched to a gene; V was cut back by 8 bases and J by 6 bases. The CDR3, as DNA: TGTGCCAGCGGGCGGGGGAGTATCAATGAGCAGTTCTTC. This sequence encodes CASGRGSINEQFF.

This chain joins TRBV5-1 and TRBJ1-2; 9 bases are shared with TRBD1. This CDR3 has 14 residues. V shed 5 bases and J 7 bases; nucleotides not matched to a gene: 9. Germline V lookup: CDR1 SGHRS, CDR2 YFSETQ. CDR3 in DNA: TGCGCCAGCAGGGCTGATGCGACAGGGGGTGGCTACACCTTC. It specifies CASRADATGGGYTF.

The chain is built from TRBV9 and TRBJ1-5; D is unclear. The CDR3 has 15 residues. Per germline, CDR1 SGDLS and CDR2 YYNGEE. The germline V and J ends were trimmed by 0 bases and 3 bases, with 10 bases remaining between them. This CDR3 reads CASSVGADYNQPQHF. CDR3 nucleotide sequence: TGTGCCAGCAGCGTAGGAGCGGACTACAATCAGCCCCAGCATTTT.

V is TRBV24-1 and J is TRBJ2-3; D is possibly TRBD1 (5 bases). The CDR3 is 15 residues long. Per germline, CDR1 KGHDR and CDR2 SFDVKD. V lost 3 bases to trimming and J lost 0 bases, with 9 bases between them. The CDR3, as DNA: TGTGCCACCAGTGATAGGGGCACCAGCACAGATACGCAGTATTTT. The encoded protein is CATSDRGTSTDTQYF.

The chain couples TRBV5-1 to TRBJ2-1; 11 bases line up with TRBD1. The CDR3 is 17 amino acids. Germline loops: CDR1 SGHRS, CDR2 YFSETQ. After removal of 0 bases from V and 10 bases from J, the junction contained 12 bases not matched to a gene. This chain's CDR3 is CASSLDWTGGQIGEQFF. In nucleotides, the CDR3 is TGCGCCAGCAGCTTGGACTGGACAGGGGGCCAAATAGGGGAGCAGTTCTTC.

The rearrangement joins TRBV29-1 to TRBJ1-6, with no clear D. This CDR3 has 16 amino acids. V lost 4 bases and J 0 bases, leaving 13 bases between the germline ends. Germline V gives CDR1 SQVTM, CDR2 ANQGSEA. Written as DNA, the CDR3 is TGCAGCGTTGTTGAGCCTCCCCTCTCCTATAATTCACCCCTCCACTTT. Residues: CSVVEPPLSYNSPLHF.

The DNA of the CDR3 is TGTGCCAGCAGTACCTCCCAGGCCGGGGAGCTGTTTTTT. Residues: CASSTSQAGELFF. The chain is built from TRBV6-2 or TRBV6-3 and TRBJ2-2, with unresolved D. V lost 5 bases, J lost 6 bases, and 10 bases lay in between. The germline gives CDR1 MNHEY, CDR2 SVGEGT. The CDR3 is 13 residues long.

This clonotype is a singleton in its sample. The genes are TRBV11-1 and TRBJ1-2; D is possibly TRBD1 (6 bases). The CDR3 is 24 residues long. Trimming pared 1 base from V and 2 bases from J, leaving 38 bases between. The germline CDR1 and CDR2 sequences are SGHAT and FQDESV (reference sequence). The CDR3 spells CASSLVPAGAPYPGYRDSNYGYTF. DNA for the CDR3: TGTGCCAGCAGCTTAGTTCCCGCGGGCGCGCCGTATCCGGGCTACAGGGATAGCAACTATGGCTACACCTTC.

The chain carries TRBV9 and TRBJ2-3; D tentatively fits TRBD1 or TRBD2 (5 bases each). V gave up 3 bases and J gave up 2 bases, with 7 bases separating them. The length of the CDR3 is 13 residues. Germline lookup yields CDR1 SGDLS and CDR2 YYNGEE. The CDR3 DNA reads TGTGCCAGCAGCGGGGGGACCACAGATACGCAGTATTTT. It encodes CASSGGTTDTQYF.

This chain joins TRBV6-6 and TRBJ2-5; D is unresolved. Trimming removed 4 bases at V and 5 bases at J, with 11 bases between. From germline, CDR1 is MNHNY and CDR2 SVGAGI (reference sequence). This CDR3 has 13 amino acids. CDR3 in amino acids: CASSCYLGETQYF. Written as DNA, the CDR3 is TGTGCCAGCAGTTGCTATTTAGGGGAGACCCAGTACTTC.

The chain carries TRBV29-1 and TRBJ2-5; TRBD1 matches 8 bases. Germline CDR1 is SQVTM and CDR2 is ANQGSEA. J gave up 11 bases and V 2 bases, and 10 bases lay outside the gene matches. The CDR3 covers 13 residues. The DNA for the CDR3 is TGCAGCGTTGAACCGACAGGGGCAGGTGAGCAGTACTTC. Translated, it gives CSVEPTGAGEQYF.

This clonotype was detected a few times. V is TRBV14 and J is TRBJ2-4; 8 positions match TRBD2. The CDR3 extends over 15 amino acids. Germline V gene lookup returns CDR1 SGHDN and CDR2 FVKESK. Trimming took 5 bases from V and 7 from J; bases not matched to a gene: 10. This chain's CDR3 is CASSGPGLGVNIQYF. The CDR3 DNA is TGTGCCAGCAGCGGACCGGGACTAGGAGTGAACATTCAGTACTTC.

The V call is TRBV15, the J call TRBJ1-2; TRBD1 aligns across 9 bases. CDR3 size: 15 residues. The V gene end was trimmed by 2 bases and the J gene end by 7 bases; junction bases not matched to a gene: 8. Germline-derived CDR1 and CDR2 are LNHNV and YYDKDF (reference sequence). CDR3: CATSRFGTGILGYTF. CDR3 sequence (DNA): TGTGCCACCAGCAGATTCGGGACAGGGATTCTTGGCTACACCTTC.

This clonotype appeared a few times. This chain joins TRBV20-1 and TRBJ2-7; a possible D gene is TRBD1 (6 bases). Germline V gene sequence: CDR1 DFQATT, CDR2 SNEGSKA (reference sequence). Trimming pared 3 bases from V and 1 base from J, leaving 13 bases between. CDR3 size: 14 residues. Here the CDR3 reads CSASPTGGSYEQYF. The DNA of the CDR3 is TGCAGTGCTAGCCCGACAGGAGGTTCCTACGAGCAGTACTTC.

This clonotype was counted between two and nine times. The rearrangement uses TRBV12-3 or TRBV12-4 and TRBJ1-2; D gene ambiguous. This CDR3 is built from 12 residues. Deletions cut 1 base from V and 5 bases from J, with 5 bases between. The CDR3 spells CASSLGRYGYTF. CDR3 sequence (DNA): TGTGCCAGCAGTTTAGGTCGTTATGGCTACACCTTC.

The CDR3: CASSYPGGTEAFF. The CDR3 coding sequence is TGTGCCAGCAGTTATCCAGGGGGCACTGAAGCTTTCTTT. V is TRBV6-5 and J is TRBJ1-1; the match to TRBD1 covers 7 bases. CDR1 is MNHEY, CDR2 SVGAGI, per germline. Trimming removed 3 bases from V and 4 bases from J; junction bases left unmatched: 2. There are 13 residues in the CDR3.

This clonotype has just a few counts. V and J are TRBV4-3 and TRBJ2-3; 9 bases are a match to TRBD2. Losses at the gene ends were 0 bases for V and 4 bases for J; bases not matched to a gene: 5. The CDR3 is made up of 16 amino acids. Germline assignment: CDR1 LGHNA and CDR2 YSLEER. Written as DNA, the CDR3 is TGCGCCAGCAGCCAAGATATAACTAGCGGGCCAGATACGCAGTATTTT. The encoded protein is CASSQDITSGPDTQYF.

V gene TRBV19 combines with J gene TRBJ1-1; TRBD1 agrees at 9 bases. Germline trimming cut 3 bases from V and 5 bases from J; bases unmatched to any gene: 10. The CDR3 spans 16 residues. Per the germline V gene, CDR1 is LNHDA and CDR2 is SQIVND (reference sequence). In DNA form, the CDR3 reads TGTGCCAGTAGTATTCCGGGAGACAGGGGGAGTACTGAAGCTTTCTTT. Translation gives CASSIPGDRGSTEAFF.

V gene TRBV3-1 combines with J gene TRBJ2-3, with 13 bases lining up with TRBD2. Germline trimming cut 0 bases from V and 4 bases from J; bases unmatched to any gene: 10. Germline CDR1 and CDR2: LGHDT and YNNKEL (reference sequence). The CDR3 consists of 19 residues. The CDR3 is CASSQDGTSGAPASDTQYF. As DNA, the CDR3 is TGTGCCAGCAGCCAAGATGGGACTAGCGGGGCCCCGGCTTCAGATACGCAGTATTTT.

The chain joins TRBV10-3 to TRBJ1-1, with D uncertain. The V end lost 3 bases, the J end lost 0 bases, and 11 bases lay between the germline ends. The CDR3 contains 15 residues. CDR1 is ENHRY, CDR2 SYGVKD, per germline. The CDR3 DNA is TGTGCCATCAGTGACCCACGACTGGTGAACACTGAAGCTTTCTTT. Translated, it gives CAISDPRLVNTEAFF.

The gene calls are TRBV4-2 and TRBJ1-2; 8 bases agree with TRBD1. V lost 1 base, J lost 4 bases, and 11 bases stayed unmatched. The V gene's germline CDR1 is LGHNA and CDR2 YNFKEQ. The CDR3 contains 17 residues. This CDR3 is CASSQGTGLAGSYGYTF. In DNA, the CDR3 is TGTGCCAGCAGCCAAGGGACAGGGCTCGCTGGGAGCTATGGCTACACCTTC.

V and J are TRBV29-1 and TRBJ1-1; D gene uncertain. This CDR3 region has 13 residues. Per the germline V gene, CDR1 is SQVTM and CDR2 is ANQGSEA. Trimming took 2 bases from V and 4 from J, leaving 11 bases between them. The CDR3 coding sequence is TGCAGCGTTGAATCAGTTTTGCGCACTGAAGCTTTCTTT. Protein sequence: CSVESVLRTEAFF.

This chain connects TRBV6-5 to TRBJ1-5, with 7 bases fitting TRBD1. Germline-derived CDR1 and CDR2 are MNHEY and SVGAGI. This CDR3 comprises 14 residues. V was clipped by 8 bases and J by 4 bases; unmatched bases: 8. CDR3 amino acids: CASWPGQRNQPQHF. Written as DNA, the CDR3 is TGTGCCAGCTGGCCGGGACAGAGAAATCAGCCCCAGCATTTT.

J is TRBJ1-6 and V is TRBV7-3; D ambiguous. Germline assignment: CDR1 SGHTA and CDR2 FQGTGA. V lost 6 bases to trimming and J lost 6 bases, with 9 bases between them. The length of the CDR3 is 13 residues. CDR3: CASRMGLNSPLHF. The CDR3 region has the DNA TGTGCCAGCAGGATGGGCCTTAATTCACCCCTCCACTTT. Full variable domain (outside the CDR3, taken from reference TRBV7-3 and TRBJ1-6): GAGVSQTPSNKVTEKGKYVELRCDPISGHTALYWYRQSLGQGPEFLIYFQGTGAADDSGLPNDRFFAVRPEGSVSTLKIQRTERGDSAVYLCASRMGLNSPLHFGNGTRLTVT.

The chain couples TRBV7-2 to TRBJ2-5, with D perhaps TRBD2 (6 bases). CDR1 SGHTA and CDR2 FQGNSA come from the germline V gene. The CDR3 runs 14 residues. V dropped 5 bases and J dropped 8 bases, with 18 bases sitting between them. The CDR3 sequence is CASSPGGALRTQYF. Written as DNA, the CDR3 is TGTGCCAGCAGCCCTGGAGGGGCCCTCCGTACCCAGTACTTC.

This sequence joins TRBV3-1 and TRBJ1-1; 9 bases are shared with TRBD1. The germline CDR1 and CDR2 sequences are LGHDT and YNNKEL (reference sequence). The length of the CDR3 is 16 residues. V shed 4 bases, J shed 1 base, and the junction held 7 bases outside the gene matches. CDR3: CASSPGQGWGNTEAFF. In nucleotides, the CDR3 is TGTGCCAGCAGCCCCGGACAGGGGTGGGGGAACACTGAAGCTTTCTTT.